Listed below are T cell receptor beta chains from one sample, sequenced in a study of T cells after yellow fever vaccination. TCRdb itself ran the 5' RACE reads through MiXCR, one entry per CDR3 protein. The repertoire holds some 350,000 distinct CDR3 sequences, with approximately 3.9% as singletons. Sequencing used PBMCs, obtained 5 days after the yellow fever booster vaccination. Receptors originate from a man aged 18 to 30 who received the YFV17D yellow fever vaccine. CDR3s leave out the opening cysteine and the closing phenylalanine or tryptophan. Fields, in order: V gene, J gene, clone size, CDR3 protein. The size of a clone is reported for some rows only, either as once, few or many, or as a class for expanded clones.

V: TRBV24-1; J: TRBJ2-5; size: -; CDR3: ATSNQETQY
V: TRBV5-1; J: TRBJ1-2; size: -; CDR3: ASSLESGTDTNYGYT
V: TRBV5-1; J: TRBJ2-5; size: once; CDR3: ASSILAEVTQY
V: TRBV27; J: TRBJ1-2; size: few; CDR3: ASSLSGGYYGYT
V: TRBV19; J: TRBJ1-2; size: few; CDR3: ASSIDRRSGYT
V: TRBV7-9; J: TRBJ2-3; size: -; CDR3: ASSLGDFNTDTQY
V: TRBV18; J: TRBJ2-3; size: many; CDR3: ASSLGQITDTQY
V: TRBV7-9; J: TRBJ1-2; size: -; CDR3: ASRQGGGDYGYT
V: TRBV12-3/TRBV12-4; J: TRBJ2-3; size: few; CDR3: ASRGQLSTDTQY
V: TRBV12-3/TRBV12-4; J: TRBJ2-1; size: -; CDR3: ASRPGLAGDTRRF
V: TRBV6-6; J: TRBJ1-4; size: few; CDR3: ASSYPVGAATNEKLF
V: TRBV2; J: TRBJ1-2; size: -; CDR3: AIFPRPSPYGYT
V: TRBV12-3/TRBV12-4; J: TRBJ1-1; size: many; CDR3: ASSPTGEFSYSEAF
V: TRBV7-2; J: TRBJ2-3; size: -; CDR3: ASSLVGQGADTQY
V: TRBV5-1; J: TRBJ2-7; size: -; CDR3: ASSPGQALYEQY
V: TRBV6-5; J: TRBJ1-4; size: -; CDR3: ASSMPGTAANEKLF
V: TRBV7-6; J: TRBJ2-3; size: few; CDR3: ASSLDLSTDTQY
V: TRBV3-1; J: TRBJ1-5; size: -; CDR3: ASSLRDQPQH
V: TRBV4-1; J: TRBJ2-5; size: few; CDR3: ASSSLSGIHQETQY
V: TRBV5-1; J: TRBJ2-1; size: -; CDR3: ASSSTGAVANEQF
V: TRBV9; J: TRBJ2-3; size: -; CDR3: ASSAGQGRVLDTQY
V: TRBV29-1; J: TRBJ2-1; size: few; CDR3: SVAGGGDRADNEQF
V: TRBV5-5; J: TRBJ1-1; size: many; CDR3: ASSLARGGEAF
V: TRBV5-6; J: TRBJ2-7; size: -; CDR3: ASSPGGGYLMDEQY
V: TRBV27; J: TRBJ2-7; size: many; CDR3: ASSLLFRGDPYEQY
V: TRBV20-1; J: TRBJ2-1; size: -; CDR3: SAIRRQGAYNEQF
V: TRBV7-9; J: TRBJ1-1; size: few; CDR3: ASSLDQQGYTEAF
V: TRBV4-1; J: TRBJ2-1; size: many; CDR3: ASSGPSSVYNEQF
V: TRBV28; J: TRBJ2-5; size: -; CDR3: ASSLRAGERGGRETQY
V: TRBV6-7; J: TRBJ1-5; size: many; CDR3: ASSYSPSQDQPQH
V: TRBV10-2; J: TRBJ1-1; size: -; CDR3: ASSLTGDSTEAF
V: TRBV6-5; J: TRBJ2-1; size: few; CDR3: ASGGGPSSYNEQF
V: TRBV7-6; J: TRBJ2-3; size: many; CDR3: ASMSYQKADTQY
V: TRBV6-2/TRBV6-3; J: TRBJ2-1; size: many; CDR3: ASGRSYNEQF
V: TRBV10-3; J: TRBJ2-1; size: many; CDR3: AISLRGSYGGANEQF
V: TRBV2; J: TRBJ2-7; size: many; CDR3: ASSEAGNEQY
V: TRBV20-1; J: TRBJ2-4; size: -; CDR3: SARSRGQKNIQY
V: TRBV7-9; J: TRBJ2-7; size: many; CDR3: ASSFSLYEQY
V: TRBV20-1; J: TRBJ1-1; size: few; CDR3: SARKAGSLNTEAF
V: TRBV4-2; J: TRBJ1-1; size: many; CDR3: ASSQDWQGRESAF
V: TRBV5-1; J: TRBJ2-3; size: few; CDR3: ASASGGVDTQY
V: TRBV7-9; J: TRBJ1-1; size: few; CDR3: ASSLGGAGEAF
V: TRBV7-2; J: TRBJ2-7; size: many; CDR3: ASSPPYYEQY
V: TRBV11-2; J: TRBJ2-3; size: many; CDR3: ASSWSGGAAYTQY
V: TRBV7-3; J: TRBJ2-1; size: -; CDR3: ASSLASGGAGGEQF
V: TRBV6-2/TRBV6-3; J: TRBJ2-7; size: few; CDR3: ASSYTWDQGFHYEQY
V: TRBV7-8; J: TRBJ2-5; size: -; CDR3: ASSPTGTSRSQY
V: TRBV20-1; J: TRBJ2-3; size: many; CDR3: SAGAGTSSDTQY
V: TRBV25-1; J: TRBJ1-6; size: -; CDR3: ASHGQEYNSPLH
V: TRBV2; J: TRBJ2-3; size: many; CDR3: ASSEAQGRFRMQY
V: TRBV5-6; J: TRBJ2-5; size: many; CDR3: ASSLTGSETQY
V: TRBV5-4; J: TRBJ2-6; size: few; CDR3: ASSLAVAGANVLT
V: TRBV2; J: TRBJ1-6; size: few; CDR3: ASSEGQAYNSPLH
V: TRBV5-4; J: TRBJ1-1; size: many; CDR3: ASSLAPTVLNPEAF
V: TRBV6-2/TRBV6-3; J: TRBJ2-1; size: few; CDR3: ASSYSERGVSYNEQF
V: TRBV3-1; J: TRBJ2-5; size: few; CDR3: ASSQGISSLQETQY